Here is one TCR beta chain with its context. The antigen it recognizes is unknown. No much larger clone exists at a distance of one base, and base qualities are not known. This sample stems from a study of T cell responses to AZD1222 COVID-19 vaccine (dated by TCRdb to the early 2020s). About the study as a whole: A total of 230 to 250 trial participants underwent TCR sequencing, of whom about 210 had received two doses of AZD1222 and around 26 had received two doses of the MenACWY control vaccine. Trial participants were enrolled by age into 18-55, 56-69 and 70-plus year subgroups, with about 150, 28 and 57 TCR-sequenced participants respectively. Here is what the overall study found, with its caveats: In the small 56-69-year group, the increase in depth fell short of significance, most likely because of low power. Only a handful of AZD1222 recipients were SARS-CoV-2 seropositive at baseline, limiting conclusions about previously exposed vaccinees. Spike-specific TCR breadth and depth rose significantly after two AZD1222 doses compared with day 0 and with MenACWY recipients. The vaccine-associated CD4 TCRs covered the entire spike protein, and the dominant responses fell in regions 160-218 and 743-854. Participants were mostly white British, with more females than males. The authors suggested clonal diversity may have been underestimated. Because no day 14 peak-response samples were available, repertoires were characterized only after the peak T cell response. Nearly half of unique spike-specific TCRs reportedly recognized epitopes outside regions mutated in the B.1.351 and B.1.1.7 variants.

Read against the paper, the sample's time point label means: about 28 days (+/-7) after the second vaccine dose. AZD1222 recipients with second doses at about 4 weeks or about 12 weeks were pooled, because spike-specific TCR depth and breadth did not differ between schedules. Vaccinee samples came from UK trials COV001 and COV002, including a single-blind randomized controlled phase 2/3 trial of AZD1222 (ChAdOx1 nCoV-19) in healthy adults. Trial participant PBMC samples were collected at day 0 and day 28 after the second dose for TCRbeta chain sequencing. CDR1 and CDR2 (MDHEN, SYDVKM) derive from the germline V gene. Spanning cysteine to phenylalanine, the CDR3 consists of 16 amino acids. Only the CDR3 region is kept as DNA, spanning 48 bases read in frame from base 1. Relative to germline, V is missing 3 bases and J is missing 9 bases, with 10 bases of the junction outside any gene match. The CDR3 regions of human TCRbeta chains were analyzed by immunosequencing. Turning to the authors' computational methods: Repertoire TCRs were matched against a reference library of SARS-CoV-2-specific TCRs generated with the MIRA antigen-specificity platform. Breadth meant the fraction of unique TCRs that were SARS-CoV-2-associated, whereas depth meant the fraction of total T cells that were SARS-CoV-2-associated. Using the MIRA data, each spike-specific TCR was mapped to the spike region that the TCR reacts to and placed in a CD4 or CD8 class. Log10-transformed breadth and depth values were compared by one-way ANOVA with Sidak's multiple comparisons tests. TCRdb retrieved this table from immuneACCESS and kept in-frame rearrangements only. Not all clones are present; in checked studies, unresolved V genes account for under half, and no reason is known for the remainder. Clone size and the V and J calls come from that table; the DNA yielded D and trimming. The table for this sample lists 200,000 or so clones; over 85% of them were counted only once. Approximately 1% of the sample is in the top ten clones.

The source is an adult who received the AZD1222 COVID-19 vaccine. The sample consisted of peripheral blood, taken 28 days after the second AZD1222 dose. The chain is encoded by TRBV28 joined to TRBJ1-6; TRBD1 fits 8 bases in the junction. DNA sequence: TGTGCCAGCAGTTTCCCAGGGGGCGCCCGGTCTTCACCCCTCCACTTT. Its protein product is CASSFPGGARSSPLHF.